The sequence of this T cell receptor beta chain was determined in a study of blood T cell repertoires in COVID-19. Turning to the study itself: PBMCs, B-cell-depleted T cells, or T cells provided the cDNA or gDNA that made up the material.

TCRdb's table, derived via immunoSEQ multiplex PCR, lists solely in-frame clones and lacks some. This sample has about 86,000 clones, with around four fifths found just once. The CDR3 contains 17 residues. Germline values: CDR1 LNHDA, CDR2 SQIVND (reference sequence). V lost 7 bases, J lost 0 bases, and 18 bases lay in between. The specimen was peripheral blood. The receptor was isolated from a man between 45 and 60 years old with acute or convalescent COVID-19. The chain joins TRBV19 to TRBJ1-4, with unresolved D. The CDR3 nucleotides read TGTGCCAGTAATTCTCGGGGAGCCGACGCAACTAATGAAAAACTGTTTTTT. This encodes CASNSRGADATNEKLFF.